Below are 4 T cell receptor beta chains sequenced from a single sample in a study of T cells after yellow fever vaccination. TCRdb redid the calling of the 5' RACE reads with MiXCR, one entry per CDR3 protein. The table shows some 350,000 distinct CDR3 sequences, with more than 5.5% occurring only once. The specimen comprised PBMCs, sampled 5 days after the yellow fever booster vaccination. The receptors come from a man aged 25 to 40 who received the YFV17D yellow fever vaccine.

The gene calls are TRBV28 and TRBJ2-4, with a tentative D call TRBD1 (5 bases). V shed 3 bases and J shed 0 bases, with 12 bases lying between them. The CDR3 consists of 16 residues. Germline V lookup: CDR1 MDHEN, CDR2 SYDVKM. Here the CDR3 DNA reads TGTGCCAGCAGTTTGAGCAGGGCAGTAGCCAAAAACATTCAGTACTTC. Translated: CASSLSRAVAKNIQYF.

This clonotype was recorded many times. This chain links TRBV9 with TRBJ2-3; tentative D call: TRBD2 (6 bases). The CDR3 spans 15 residues. Trimming cost V 2 bases and J 0 bases, with 10 bases left between them. Germline V gives CDR1 SGDLS, CDR2 YYNGEE. CDR3 bases: TGTGCCAGCAGCGTTGCGGGAACTAGCACAGATACGCAGTATTTT. It yields the protein CASSVAGTSTDTQYF. The full variable domain, with the rest looked up from reference TRBV9 and TRBJ2-3, is DSGVTQTPKHLITATGQRVTLRCSPRSGDLSVYWYQQSLDQGLQFLIQYYNGEERAKGNILERFSAQQFPDLHSELNLSSLELGDSALYFCASSVAGTSTDTQYFGPGTRLTVL.

Points on this clonotype: With a much larger clone just one base away, this may be a read error. V is TRBV5-6 and J is TRBJ1-1; no reliable D call. The germline V gene encodes CDR1 SGHDT and CDR2 YYEEEE. The V end lost 2 bases, the J end lost 4 bases, and 9 bases lay between the germline ends. There are 13 residues in the CDR3. The CDR3 DNA follows: TGTGCCAGCAGCTTATGCAGCCCCACTGAAGCTTTCTTT. It codes for CASSLCSPTEAFF. The full variable domain, with the rest looked up from reference TRBV5-6 and TRBJ1-1, is DAGVTQSPTHLIKTRGQQVTLRCSPKSGHDTVSWYQQALGQGPQFIFQYYEEEERQRGNFPDRFSGHQFPNYSSELNVNALLLGDSALYLCASSLCSPTEAFFGQGTRLTVV.

The table lists this clonotype with a few counts. CDR3 sequence: CASSSRPADEQYF. The CDR3 nucleotides read TGTGCCAGCAGCTCCCGACCAGCCGACGAGCAGTACTTC. This rearrangement joins TRBV7-8 to TRBJ2-7; no clear D. This CDR3 comprises 13 residues. The germline V and J ends were trimmed by 4 bases and 5 bases, with 12 bases remaining between them. Germline V CDR1 and CDR2: SGHVS, FQNEAQ.